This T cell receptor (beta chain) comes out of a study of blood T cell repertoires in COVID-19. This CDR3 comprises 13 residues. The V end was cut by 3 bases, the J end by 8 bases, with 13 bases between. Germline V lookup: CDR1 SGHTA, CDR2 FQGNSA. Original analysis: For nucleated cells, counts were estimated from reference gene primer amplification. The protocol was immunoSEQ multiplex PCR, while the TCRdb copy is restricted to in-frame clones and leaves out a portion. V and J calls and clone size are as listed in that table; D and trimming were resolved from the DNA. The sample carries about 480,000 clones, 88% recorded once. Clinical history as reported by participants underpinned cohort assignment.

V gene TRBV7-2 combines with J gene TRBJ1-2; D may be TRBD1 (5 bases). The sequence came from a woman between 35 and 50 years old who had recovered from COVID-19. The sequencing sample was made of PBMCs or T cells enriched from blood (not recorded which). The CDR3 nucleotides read TGTGCCAGCAGCTTCATTGGGGCGAGAGGCTACACCTTC. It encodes CASSFIGARGYTF.